This is a list of T cell receptor beta chains from one sample in a study of CD8 T cells in Susac syndrome. One entry per CDR3 protein, called by TCRdb with MiXCR from the immunoSEQ multiplex PCR reads. The sample lists 150,000 or so distinct CDR3 sequences, just under 95% occurring once. The sequenced sample consisted of CD4+ T cells from PBMCs. These receptors were taken from a human donor with Susac syndrome. Both conserved end residues are part of each CDR3. Each record gives: CDR3 protein, clone size, V gene, J gene. Size tells how often a clone was seen (once, few, many) or the class of an expanded clone, and some rows leave it out.

CDR3 protein: CATWRSSTDTQYF; clone size: -; V gene: TRBV6-6; J gene: TRBJ2-3
CDR3 protein: CASSYRALNTEAFF; clone size: -; V gene: TRBV6-5; J gene: TRBJ1-1
CDR3 protein: CAWSEGSNQPQHF; clone size: few; V gene: TRBV30; J gene: TRBJ1-5
CDR3 protein: CAWGPNGNIQYF; clone size: -; V gene: TRBV30; J gene: TRBJ2-4
CDR3 protein: CASSDFSGAYNEQFF; clone size: -; V gene: TRBV6-1; J gene: TRBJ2-1
CDR3 protein: CATSGSGTYNEQFF; clone size: -; V gene: TRBV24-1; J gene: TRBJ2-1
CDR3 protein: CASSLVSLTGGELFF; clone size: -; V gene: TRBV7-6; J gene: TRBJ2-2
CDR3 protein: CASSPQTPQGRGSGANVLTF; clone size: -; V gene: TRBV4-3; J gene: TRBJ2-6
CDR3 protein: CASSLREKDTQYF; clone size: -; V gene: TRBV7-3; J gene: TRBJ2-3
CDR3 protein: CASRRTSGSKETQYF; clone size: -; V gene: TRBV19; J gene: TRBJ2-5
CDR3 protein: CASSLFPQPQHF; clone size: -; V gene: TRBV12-3/TRBV12-4; J gene: TRBJ1-5
CDR3 protein: CASSPDRAGYTF; clone size: -; V gene: TRBV3-1; J gene: TRBJ1-2
CDR3 protein: CAWRTQAAMGTQYF; clone size: -; V gene: TRBV30; J gene: TRBJ2-3
CDR3 protein: CASSKPSYNEQFF; clone size: -; V gene: TRBV3-1; J gene: TRBJ2-1
CDR3 protein: CASSPRTANTGELFF; clone size: few; V gene: TRBV7-2; J gene: TRBJ2-2
CDR3 protein: CSVEVLEETQYF; clone size: -; V gene: TRBV29-1; J gene: TRBJ2-5
CDR3 protein: CASSFGLAGVETQYF; clone size: -; V gene: TRBV7-8; J gene: TRBJ2-5
CDR3 protein: CASRQAGNSPLHF; clone size: -; V gene: TRBV27; J gene: TRBJ1-6
CDR3 protein: CASICTRKETQYF; clone size: few; V gene: TRBV21-1; J gene: TRBJ2-5
CDR3 protein: CATSDPGQAGGYTF; clone size: -; V gene: TRBV24-1; J gene: TRBJ1-2
CDR3 protein: CASSLEGGRNTQYF; clone size: -; V gene: TRBV5-1; J gene: TRBJ2-3
CDR3 protein: CASSVGTVDTEAFF; clone size: -; V gene: TRBV9; J gene: TRBJ1-1
CDR3 protein: CASSRSGQTSGNTIYF; clone size: -; V gene: TRBV28; J gene: TRBJ1-3
CDR3 protein: CASSPLGGADQPQHF; clone size: once; V gene: TRBV27; J gene: TRBJ1-5
CDR3 protein: CASSSADRGIHTQYF; clone size: -; V gene: TRBV5-6; J gene: TRBJ2-3
CDR3 protein: CASSYSGQGRLGGYTF; clone size: -; V gene: TRBV6-5; J gene: TRBJ1-2
CDR3 protein: CASSSRGPQHF; clone size: -; V gene: TRBV12-3/TRBV12-4; J gene: TRBJ1-5
CDR3 protein: CASSDTGGGDEQYF; clone size: once; V gene: TRBV5-1; J gene: TRBJ2-7
CDR3 protein: CATSPRTNYGYTF; clone size: once; V gene: TRBV15; J gene: TRBJ1-2
CDR3 protein: CASSQERLTYTEAFF; clone size: -; V gene: TRBV3-1; J gene: TRBJ1-1
CDR3 protein: CASIGDRSAEQYF; clone size: -; V gene: TRBV28; J gene: TRBJ2-7
CDR3 protein: CASTRQANQPQHF; clone size: -; V gene: TRBV28; J gene: TRBJ1-5
CDR3 protein: CAWSPTGEQPQHF; clone size: -; V gene: TRBV30; J gene: TRBJ1-5
CDR3 protein: CASSQGFGWQNGYTF; clone size: -; V gene: TRBV14; J gene: TRBJ1-2
CDR3 protein: CATSQTGHSTDTQYF; clone size: -; V gene: TRBV15; J gene: TRBJ2-3
CDR3 protein: CSVVLAGDLRRAQYF; clone size: -; V gene: TRBV29-1; J gene: TRBJ2-5
CDR3 protein: CASSWTGQAKNIQYF; clone size: -; V gene: TRBV27; J gene: TRBJ2-4
CDR3 protein: CSGRQGWSEAFF; clone size: -; V gene: TRBV29-1; J gene: TRBJ1-1
CDR3 protein: CAWFGRNYGYTF; clone size: -; V gene: TRBV30; J gene: TRBJ1-2
CDR3 protein: CSAIIGASGANVLTF; clone size: -; V gene: TRBV20-1; J gene: TRBJ2-6
CDR3 protein: CASSSTPGRFYGYTF; clone size: -; V gene: TRBV27; J gene: TRBJ1-2
CDR3 protein: CASSLSPKGTGDGYTF; clone size: -; V gene: TRBV11-2; J gene: TRBJ1-2
CDR3 protein: CSVRLAGDEQYF; clone size: -; V gene: TRBV29-1; J gene: TRBJ2-7
CDR3 protein: CASSVQVQGARITYGYTF; clone size: -; V gene: TRBV9; J gene: TRBJ1-2
CDR3 protein: CASSLTRTSGSADTQYF; clone size: -; V gene: TRBV12-3/TRBV12-4; J gene: TRBJ2-3
CDR3 protein: CASSVSEGTEAFF; clone size: -; V gene: TRBV9; J gene: TRBJ1-1
CDR3 protein: CASSKENSPLHF; clone size: -; V gene: TRBV18; J gene: TRBJ1-6
CDR3 protein: CAWSRGSSTEAFF; clone size: -; V gene: TRBV30; J gene: TRBJ1-1
CDR3 protein: CAWRFDRVTYGYTF; clone size: -; V gene: TRBV30; J gene: TRBJ1-2
CDR3 protein: CSARPTTSGRQDTQYF; clone size: -; V gene: TRBV20-1; J gene: TRBJ2-3
CDR3 protein: CATSRETVMNTEAFF; clone size: -; V gene: TRBV15; J gene: TRBJ1-1
CDR3 protein: CASSLGTPYEQYF; clone size: -; V gene: TRBV11-2; J gene: TRBJ2-7
CDR3 protein: CASSYDRGVETQYF; clone size: -; V gene: TRBV13; J gene: TRBJ2-5
CDR3 protein: CSARHRTQYVYNSPLHF; clone size: -; V gene: TRBV20-1; J gene: TRBJ1-6